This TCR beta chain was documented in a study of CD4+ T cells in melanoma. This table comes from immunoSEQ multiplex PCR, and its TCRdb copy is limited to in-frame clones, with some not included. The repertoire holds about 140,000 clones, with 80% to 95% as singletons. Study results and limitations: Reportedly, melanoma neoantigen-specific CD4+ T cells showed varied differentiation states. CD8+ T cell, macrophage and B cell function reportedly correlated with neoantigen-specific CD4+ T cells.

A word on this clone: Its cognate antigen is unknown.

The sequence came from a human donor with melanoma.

CDR3 bases: TGTGCCAGCAGCCGGACTAGCGGGGGGCCTAACACCGGGGAGCTGTTTTTT. It translates to CASSRTSGGPNTGELFF. The J gene is TRBJ2-2, the V gene TRBV13; TRBD2 matches 14 bases. This CDR3 has 17 amino acids. J was trimmed by 2 bases and V by 5 bases; bases with no gene match: 4. CDR1 PRHDT and CDR2 FYEKMQ come from the germline V gene (reference sequence).